The rows below give T cell receptor beta chains drawn from one sample of a study of CD8 T cells in ankylosing spondylitis. Each CDR3 protein gets one entry after TCRdb re-called the 5' RACE reads with MiXCR. Among a few hundred thousand distinct CDR3 sequences listed, around 20% were seen once. The sample was blood, either unsorted or a sorted T cell fraction (not recorded which). The receptor source for this set is a male donor with ankylosing spondylitis. Both conserved end residues are part of each CDR3. A D gene is named only where the DNA matches it firmly. Some rows have no size entry. The others give once, few or many, or a class for an expanded clone.

V,size,J,D,DNA,CDR3
TRBV10-3,NA,TRBJ2-5,TRBD2,TGTGCCATCAGGGAGGGACTAGGCGGCGAAACCCAGTACTTC,CAIREGLGGETQYF
TRBV7-2,NA,TRBJ2-5,NA,TGTGCCAGCAGCTTAGTTGTTGCGAGACAAGAGACCCAGTACTTC,CASSLVVARQETQYF
TRBV21-1,many,TRBJ2-3,NA,TGTGCCAGCAGCGAAGAAAGGACTAGCGGAACAGATACGCAGTATTTT,CASSEERTSGTDTQYF
TRBV20-1,NA,TRBJ2-2,NA,TGCAGTGCTAGAGGTTTCTGGGACGGGGAGCTGTTTTTT,CSARGFWDGELFF
TRBV4-1,NA,TRBJ2-7,TRBD1,TGCGCCAGCAGCCCTCTAGGGACAGGGTTATGGAGTTACGAGCAGTACTTC,CASSPLGTGLWSYEQYF
TRBV5-1,few,TRBJ2-4,TRBD2,TGCGCCAGCAGCCCGACTAGCAGAGGGGACATTCAGTACTTC,CASSPTSRGDIQYF
TRBV27,NA,TRBJ1-1,NA,TGTGCCAGCAGCCGTAGGGACTTGATCACTGAAGCTTTCTTT,CASSRRDLITEAFF
TRBV5-1,NA,TRBJ2-3,NA,TGCGCCAGCAGCTTGCTATCTTCCGGCGTTCAAGATACGCAGTATTTT,CASSLLSSGVQDTQYF
TRBV27,NA,TRBJ1-5,NA,TGTGCCAGCAGTCGGGGGGTTGATCAGCCCCAGCATTTT,CASSRGVDQPQHF
TRBV18,NA,TRBJ2-3,NA,TGTGCCAGCTCAGCGGAGGGGGCCTATACGCAGTATTTT,CASSAEGAYTQYF
TRBV6-5,NA,TRBJ2-1,NA,TGTGCCAGCAGTTACTCGAGGAGGGCTAATGAGCAGTTCTTC,CASSYSRRANEQFF
TRBV19,NA,TRBJ2-7,TRBD2,TGTGCCAGTAGTACACGACTAGCGGACTCCTACGAGCAGTACTTC,CASSTRLADSYEQYF
TRBV15,NA,TRBJ1-4,NA,TGTGCCACCAGCAGAGATGGGGGGACGGTGAATGAAAAACTGTTTTTT,CATSRDGGTVNEKLFF
TRBV20-1,NA,TRBJ2-3,NA,TGCAGTGCCCCAAACGGGGCGCGAGGCACAGATACGCAGTATTTT,CSAPNGARGTDTQYF
TRBV3-1,NA,TRBJ2-1,TRBD2,TGTGCCAGCAGGTCTAGCGGGGGGCCTCTCAATGAGCAGTTCTTC,CASRSSGGPLNEQFF
TRBV3-1,NA,TRBJ2-7,TRBD2,TGTGCCAGCAGCCAAGATCGGGGGGTCTCCTACGAGCAGTACTTC,CASSQDRGVSYEQYF
TRBV19,NA,TRBJ1-5,TRBD1,TGTGCCAGTAGTAGGGGGACAGGGGGCAATCAGCCCCAGCATTTT,CASSRGTGGNQPQHF
TRBV11-1,NA,TRBJ2-1,TRBD1,TGTGCCAGCAGCCGAACTGGGACAGATAAATTCTACAATGAGCAGTTCTTC,CASSRTGTDKFYNEQFF
TRBV7-2,few,TRBJ1-1,NA,TGTGCCAGCAGCTTAAGGAGCGGGGCTGGCACTGAAGCTTTCTTT,CASSLRSGAGTEAFF
TRBV20-1,NA,TRBJ2-7,TRBD1,TGCAGTGCTAGGAAACAGGGGGTCCACGAGCAGTACTTC,CSARKQGVHEQYF
TRBV15,few,TRBJ2-2,TRBD1,TGTGCCACCAGCAGTTTCCCAGGGGGCTACCCGAACACCGGGGAGCTGTTTTTT,CATSSFPGGYPNTGELFF
TRBV5-1,NA,TRBJ2-6,NA,TGCGCCAGCAGCTTGATAGGGGGGGCCAACGTCCTGACTTTC,CASSLIGGANVLTF
TRBV7-2,few,TRBJ2-3,NA,TGTGCCAGCAGCTTAGTAGGGTCCGCAGATACGCAGTATTTT,CASSLVGSADTQYF